This T cell receptor beta chain was documented in a study of blood T cell repertoires in COVID-19. Study as a whole: PBMCs, B-cell-depleted T cells, or T cells provided the cDNA or gDNA that made up the material.

Germline lookup yields CDR1 MNHEY and CDR2 SMNVEV (reference sequence). Between the trimmed V and J ends, which lost 5 bases and 2 bases, there was a span of 9 bases. The CDR3 consists of 13 residues. The Seattle patients joined while their infection was active and were tracked longitudinally afterward. As originally analysed: Scientists estimated how many nucleated cells there were by amplifying reference gene primers. Sequencing used immunoSEQ multiplex PCR; TCRdb keeps in-frame clones, though not all of them. The V and J calls and the clone size are those of that table, but D and trimming were determined from the DNA. This table holds about 52,000 clones, 65% to 85% found once.

The TCR sequence derives from a woman over 75 with COVID-19, enrolled during active disease. The source material was peripheral blood. The chain uses TRBV27 and TRBJ1-1; the D gene is possibly TRBD1 (6 bases). DNA for the CDR3: TGTGCCAGCAGTCGGACAGAAAACACTGAAGCTTTCTTT. Translating gives CASSRTENTEAFF.